Below are 15 T cell receptor beta chains sequenced from a single sample in a study of patients and donors after allogeneic stem cell transplantation. TCRdb redid the calling of the RT-PCR reads with MiXCR, one entry per CDR3 protein. This sample carries some 880,000 distinct CDR3 sequences, about a sixth of them seen once, and the ten largest clones take roughly 6%. Sequenced input: blood, either unsorted or a sorted T cell fraction (not recorded which). These receptors all stem from a human donor who was either an allogeneic HSCT recipient or a stem cell or donor lymphocyte infusion donor (not recorded which). It is not recorded whose cells these are; they may come from a transplant donor.

This clonotype was detected ten times or more. The genes are TRBV12-3 or TRBV12-4 and TRBJ2-1, with 10 nucleotides matching TRBD2. With 7 bases clipped from V and 4 bases from J, the junction kept 4 bases outside the gene matches. The CDR3 spans 14 residues. CDR3 coding DNA: TGTGCCAGCACCAGCGGGGGGGCTTACAATGAGCAGTTCTTC. It is translated as CASTSGGAYNEQFF.

This clonotype was seen a handful of times. The chain carries TRBV9 and TRBJ1-1, with D possibly TRBD1 on 5 matching bases. CDR1 and CDR2 from the germline V gene are SGDLS and YYNGEE. V was shortened by 0 bases and J by 5 bases, with 14 bases between the two germline ends. The CDR3 spans 15 residues. This chain's CDR3 is CASSVVRGAGTEAFF. In DNA form, the CDR3 reads TGTGCCAGCAGCGTAGTAAGAGGGGCGGGTACTGAAGCTTTCTTT. Combining the CDR3 with reference TRBV9 and TRBJ1-1 gives the whole variable domain DSGVTQTPKHLITATGQRVTLRCSPRSGDLSVYWYQQSLDQGLQFLIQYYNGEERAKGNILERFSAQQFPDLHSELNLSSLELGDSALYFCASSVVRGAGTEAFFGQGTRLTVV.

This clonotype came up many times. This sequence joins TRBV29-1 and TRBJ2-1; 8 nucleotides align to TRBD1. V lost 6 bases and J lost 16; bases outside the gene matches: 11. CDR3 length: 11 amino acids. Germline V lookup: CDR1 SQVTM, CDR2 ANQGSEA. CDR3 region: CSVDGTGRCFF. The CDR3 DNA reads TGCAGCGTAGATGGGACAGGCCGATGTTTCTTC.

V gene TRBV5-4 combines with J gene TRBJ2-1; TRBD2 matches 9 bases. V shed 0 bases, J shed 5 bases, and the junction held 18 bases outside the gene matches. CDR3 length equals 20 residues. Germline CDR1 SGHNT, CDR2 YYREEE (reference sequence). The CDR3 loop reads CASSLELGTSTLRGHNEQFF. The CDR3 DNA reads as TGTGCCAGCAGCTTGGAACTCGGGACTAGCACCCTGCGGGGACACAATGAGCAGTTCTTC.

This chain connects TRBV6-1 to TRBJ2-1, with D possibly called TRBD1 or TRBD2 (6 bases each). This CDR3 comprises 16 residues. Germline-derived CDR1 and CDR2 are MNHNS and SASEGT. Deletions cut 6 bases from V and 0 bases from J, with 15 bases between. The CDR3 here is CASSLSGAYSYNEQFF. Here the CDR3 DNA reads TGTGCCAGCAGCCTGTCGGGGGCTTACTCCTACAATGAGCAGTTCTTC.

V usage is TRBV6-1 and J usage is TRBJ1-5; D gene unclear. Germline V gene data show CDR1 as MNHNS and CDR2 as SASEGT. The CDR3 is made up of 15 amino acids. Between the trimmed V and J ends, which lost 5 bases and 0 bases, there was a span of 11 bases. CDR3 in DNA: TGTGCCAGCAGTAGGCGGGGAAATAGCAATCAGCCCCAGCATTTT. It yields the protein CASSRRGNSNQPQHF.

The V call is TRBV6-2 or TRBV6-3, the J call TRBJ2-1; 7 nucleotides match TRBD2. With V trimmed by 6 bases and J by 5 bases, 13 bases remained unmatched. CDR3 size: 16 residues. Germline V gene lookup returns CDR1 MNHEY and CDR2 SVGEGT. The CDR3 region has the DNA TGTGCCAGCAGACTGAGCGGGGCGCGACGCAACAATGAGCAGTTCTTC. This translates into CASRLSGARRNNEQFF.

V is TRBV4-2 and J is TRBJ2-3, with D uncertain. CDR3 length: 13 amino acids. V was trimmed by 6 bases and J by 6 bases, leaving 13 bases between them. The germline V gene has CDR1 LGHNA and CDR2 YNFKEQ. CDR3 sequence reads: CASSKARPDTQYF. In nucleotides, the CDR3 is TGTGCCAGCAGTAAAGCCCGGCCCGATACGCAGTATTTT.

This sequence joins TRBV4-1 and TRBJ1-5, with D possibly matching TRBD1 (5 bases). With 3 bases removed from V and 7 bases from J, the gap between germline ends came to 13 bases. Germline V gene sequence: CDR1 MGHRA, CDR2 YSYEKL. The CDR3 is made up of 14 amino acids. Written as DNA, the CDR3 is TGCGCCAGCAGCCAGGACGGGGGGAAGCAGCCCCAGCATTTT. As protein: CASSQDGGKQPQHF.

The chain uses TRBV6-1 and TRBJ2-5, with D perhaps given as TRBD1 or TRBD2 (5 bases each). Germline-derived CDR1 and CDR2 are MNHNS and SASEGT. V lost 11 bases, J lost 6 bases, and 19 bases lay in between. This CDR3 comprises 13 residues. The CDR3 DNA sequence: TGTGCCGGGCTTGGGGGACCCGCCAAGACCCAGTACTTC. Translating it yields CAGLGGPAKTQYF.

This clonotype was found a few times. The chain recombines TRBV20-1 with TRBJ1-2, with D unresolved. This CDR3 is 16 amino acids long. The V gene's germline CDR1 is DFQATT and CDR2 SNEGSKA (reference sequence). V was cut by 2 bases and J by 8 bases, with 24 bases left in between. CDR3 nucleotide sequence: TGCAGTGCTAGACTCCGAATTTTAAGGGAACCCGAGGGCTACACCTTC. Residues: CSARLRILREPEGYTF.

In this sample, this clonotype turned up a few times. This chain connects TRBV7-8 to TRBJ2-7; D not resolved. Germline-derived CDR1 and CDR2 are SGHVS and FQNEAQ. V was trimmed by 0 bases and J by 0 bases, leaving 6 bases between them. This CDR3 comprises 14 residues. The CDR3 protein is CASSLADVSYEQYF. DNA of the CDR3: TGTGCCAGCAGCTTAGCGGACGTCTCCTACGAGCAGTACTTC.

This clonotype has only a few counts. This chain joins TRBV5-1 and TRBJ2-2, with D unresolved. CDR1 and CDR2 from the germline V gene are SGHRS and YFSETQ. V dropped 1 base and J dropped 7 bases, with 8 bases sitting between them. This CDR3 contains 13 residues. In nucleotides, the CDR3 is TGCGCCAGCAGCTTGCCGAGAGGCGGGGAGCTGTTTTTT. This sequence encodes CASSLPRGGELFF.

This clonotype was seen a handful of times. V is TRBV20-1 and J is TRBJ2-1; tentatively, D is TRBD1 (5 bases). CDR3 length equals 15 residues. The germline V and J ends were trimmed by 4 bases and 0 bases, with 13 bases remaining between them. CDR1 and CDR2 from the germline V gene are DFQATT and SNEGSKA (reference sequence). CDR3 nucleotide sequence: TGCAGTGCTAACGACAGACATAGCTCCTACAATGAGCAGTTCTTC. It translates to CSANDRHSSYNEQFF.

This clonotype was seen only a few times. This chain's CDR3 is CASSPVGREGRKETQYF. The CDR3 DNA follows: TGTGCCAGCAGCCCAGTGGGACGGGAGGGCCGTAAAGAGACCCAGTACTTC. The chain employs TRBV7-9 and TRBJ2-5; 8 nucleotides line up with TRBD2. CDR1 is SEHNR and CDR2 is FQNEAQ in the germline V gene (reference sequence). The V gene end was trimmed by 5 bases and the J gene end by 3 bases; junction bases not matched to a gene: 14. This CDR3 is 17 amino acids long. The complete variable domain, with remaining parts taken from reference TRBV7-9 and TRBJ2-5, reads DTGVSQNPRHKITKRGQNVTFRCDPISEHNRLYWYRQTLGQGPEFLTYFQNEAQLEKSRLLSDRFSAERPKGSFSTLEIQRTEQGDSAMYLCASSPVGREGRKETQYFGPGTRLLVL.